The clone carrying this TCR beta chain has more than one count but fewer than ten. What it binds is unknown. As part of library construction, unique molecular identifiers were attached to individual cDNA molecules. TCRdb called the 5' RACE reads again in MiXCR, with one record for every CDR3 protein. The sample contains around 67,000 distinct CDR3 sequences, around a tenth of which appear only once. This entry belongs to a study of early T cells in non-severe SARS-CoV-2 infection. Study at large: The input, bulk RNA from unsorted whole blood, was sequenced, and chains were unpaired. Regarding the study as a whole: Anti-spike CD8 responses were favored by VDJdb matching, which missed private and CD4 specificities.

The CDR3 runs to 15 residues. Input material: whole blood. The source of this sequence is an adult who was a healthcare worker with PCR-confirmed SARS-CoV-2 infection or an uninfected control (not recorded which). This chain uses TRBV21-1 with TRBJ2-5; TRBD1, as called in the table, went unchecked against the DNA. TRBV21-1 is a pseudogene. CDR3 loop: CASSKLPAPEETQYF. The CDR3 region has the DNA TGTGCCAGCAGCAAATTACCAGCGCCTGAAGAGACCCAGTACTTC.